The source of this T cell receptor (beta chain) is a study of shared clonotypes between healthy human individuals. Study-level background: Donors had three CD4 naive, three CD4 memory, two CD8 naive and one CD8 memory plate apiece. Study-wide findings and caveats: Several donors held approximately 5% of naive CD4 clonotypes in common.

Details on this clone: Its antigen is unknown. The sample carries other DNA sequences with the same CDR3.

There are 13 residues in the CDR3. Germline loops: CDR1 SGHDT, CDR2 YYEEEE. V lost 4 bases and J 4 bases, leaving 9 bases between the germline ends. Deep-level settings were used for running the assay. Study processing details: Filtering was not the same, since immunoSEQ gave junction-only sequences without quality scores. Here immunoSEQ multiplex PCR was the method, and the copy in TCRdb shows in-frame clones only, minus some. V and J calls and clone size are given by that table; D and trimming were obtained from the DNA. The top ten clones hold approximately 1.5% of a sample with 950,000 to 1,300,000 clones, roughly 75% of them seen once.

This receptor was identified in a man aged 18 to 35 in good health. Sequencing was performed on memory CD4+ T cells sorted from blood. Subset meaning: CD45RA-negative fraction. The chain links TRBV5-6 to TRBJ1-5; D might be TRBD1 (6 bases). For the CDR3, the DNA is TGTGCCAGCAGCCTAACAGGGAATCAGCCCCAGCATTTT. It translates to CASSLTGNQPQHF.